A selection of T cell receptor beta chains follows, all from one sample in a study of T cells in Graves' hyperthyroidism and ophthalmopathy. TCRdb re-called the multiplex PCR reads through MiXCR, storing one row per CDR3 protein. The table has approximately 640,000 distinct CDR3 sequences, 17% seen once; the top ten hold 15% to 19%. The sequencing input was blood. These receptors all come from a man aged 50 to 60 with Graves' hyperthyroidism. Both conserved end residues are part of each CDR3. A D gene is named only where the DNA matches it firmly. Expanded clones get a size class; other rows say once, few or many, or leave the size out.

CDR3 length: 14; D gene: .; clone size: .; J gene: TRBJ2-2; V gene: TRBV30; CDR3 DNA: TGTGTCTGGAACGTCAGGGGTGGGGCCGGGGAGCTGTTTTTT; CDR3 protein: CVWNVRGGAGELFF
CDR3 length: 13; D gene: .; clone size: .; J gene: TRBJ1-1; V gene: TRBV4-1; CDR3 DNA: TGCGCCAGCAGCCAAACAGATAACATTGAAGCTTTCTTT; CDR3 protein: CASSQTDNIEAFF
CDR3 length: 12; D gene: .; clone size: few; J gene: TRBJ1-2; V gene: TRBV29-1; CDR3 DNA: TGCAGCGTTGGCCAAAGTAACTATGGCTACACCTTC; CDR3 protein: CSVGQSNYGYTF
CDR3 length: 14; D gene: .; clone size: few; J gene: TRBJ2-7; V gene: TRBV30; CDR3 DNA: TGTGCCTGGAGTGAGGCAGGAGGCTCCTACGAGCAGTACTTC; CDR3 protein: CAWSEAGGSYEQYF
CDR3 length: 15; D gene: TRBD2; clone size: many; J gene: TRBJ2-5; V gene: TRBV12-3/TRBV12-4; CDR3 DNA: TGTGCCAGCAGTTCAAATAGCGGGAGCGGGAAGACCCAGTACTTC; CDR3 protein: CASSSNSGSGKTQYF
CDR3 length: 14; D gene: TRBD1; clone size: many; J gene: TRBJ1-5; V gene: TRBV28; CDR3 DNA: TGTGCCAGCCGAGGACAGGGCTTCAATCAGCCCCAGCATTTT; CDR3 protein: CASRGQGFNQPQHF
CDR3 length: 16; D gene: TRBD2; clone size: many; J gene: TRBJ2-5; V gene: TRBV28; CDR3 DNA: TGTGCCAGCAGCAACAATGTAGCGGGAGGGGCCGAGACCCAGTACTTC; CDR3 protein: CASSNNVAGGAETQYF
CDR3 length: 15; D gene: TRBD2; clone size: many; J gene: TRBJ2-1; V gene: TRBV7-3; CDR3 DNA: TGTGCCAGCAGCTTAAGGGAGGGGTCTAGGAATGAGCAGTTCTTC; CDR3 protein: CASSLREGSRNEQFF
CDR3 length: 15; D gene: .; clone size: many; J gene: TRBJ2-2; V gene: TRBV2; CDR3 DNA: TGTGCCAGCAGTCCCTCCTATCCGGAGACCGGGGAGCTGTTTTTT; CDR3 protein: CASSPSYPETGELFF
CDR3 length: 19; D gene: TRBD1; clone size: many; J gene: TRBJ1-1; V gene: TRBV20-1; CDR3 DNA: TGCAGTGCCTCGACCAGAAATACGGGACAGTCCCTGATGAACACTGAAGCTTTCTTT; CDR3 protein: CSASTRNTGQSLMNTEAFF
CDR3 length: 17; D gene: TRBD2; clone size: many; J gene: TRBJ2-1; V gene: TRBV7-2; CDR3 DNA: TGTGCCAGCAGCTTAGGGGGGACTAGCGGGACCTACAATGAGCAGTTCTTC; CDR3 protein: CASSLGGTSGTYNEQFF
CDR3 length: 14; D gene: .; clone size: many; J gene: TRBJ2-1; V gene: TRBV7-8; CDR3 DNA: TGTGCCAGCACCCTTAGTAGGATGCGTAATGAGCAGTTCTTC; CDR3 protein: CASTLSRMRNEQFF
CDR3 length: 16; D gene: .; clone size: .; J gene: TRBJ1-4; V gene: TRBV2; CDR3 DNA: TGTGCCAGCAGTTACAGTGGCCTTGCAACTAATGAAAAACTGTTTTTT; CDR3 protein: CASSYSGLATNEKLFF
CDR3 length: 14; D gene: .; clone size: many; J gene: TRBJ2-2; V gene: TRBV28; CDR3 DNA: TGTGCCAGCAGCGTATTAGAGGGGACCGGGGAGCTGTTTTTT; CDR3 protein: CASSVLEGTGELFF
CDR3 length: 14; D gene: .; clone size: once; J gene: TRBJ1-4; V gene: TRBV19; CDR3 DNA: TGTGCCAGTAGTACCCGGGGCCCTAATGAAAAACTGTTTTTT; CDR3 protein: CASSTRGPNEKLFF
CDR3 length: 17; D gene: TRBD2; clone size: few; J gene: TRBJ2-3; V gene: TRBV7-6; CDR3 DNA: TGTGCCAGCAGCTTCGGGACTAGCGGGAGGGCGGCAGATACGCAGTATTTT; CDR3 protein: CASSFGTSGRAADTQYF
CDR3 length: 15; D gene: TRBD1; clone size: many; J gene: TRBJ2-1; V gene: TRBV5-1; CDR3 DNA: TGCGCCAGCAGCTTGGGGGACAGGGGGTACAATGAGCAGTTCTTC; CDR3 protein: CASSLGDRGYNEQFF
CDR3 length: 13; D gene: TRBD1; clone size: .; J gene: TRBJ1-4; V gene: TRBV18; CDR3 DNA: TGTGCCAGCACCGACAGGGGCGGTGAAAAACTGTTTTTT; CDR3 protein: CASTDRGGEKLFF
CDR3 length: 15; D gene: TRBD2; clone size: many; J gene: TRBJ2-3; V gene: TRBV28; CDR3 DNA: TGTGCCAGCAGTTCTAGCGGGAGAGCCGAAGATACGCAGTATTTT; CDR3 protein: CASSSSGRAEDTQYF
CDR3 length: 14; D gene: TRBD2; clone size: many; J gene: TRBJ2-1; V gene: TRBV29-1; CDR3 DNA: TGCAGCGTTGTGAGAGGAATGGGAGGGAATGAGCAGTTCTTC; CDR3 protein: CSVVRGMGGNEQFF
CDR3 length: 15; D gene: .; clone size: few; J gene: TRBJ1-2; V gene: TRBV19; CDR3 DNA: TGTGCCAGTAGTACACCCGTCTTGGGAGACTATGGCTACACCTTC; CDR3 protein: CASSTPVLGDYGYTF
CDR3 length: 14; D gene: TRBD1; clone size: many; J gene: TRBJ1-1; V gene: TRBV2; CDR3 DNA: TGTGCCAGCAGACAGGGGGAGGGAAACACTGAAGCTTTCTTT; CDR3 protein: CASRQGEGNTEAFF
CDR3 length: 15; D gene: .; clone size: .; J gene: TRBJ2-1; V gene: TRBV14; CDR3 DNA: TGTGCCAGCAGCCAAGCTGGGGGCTGGTCGAATGAGCAGTTCTTC; CDR3 protein: CASSQAGGWSNEQFF
CDR3 length: 13; D gene: .; clone size: many; J gene: TRBJ1-1; V gene: TRBV2; CDR3 DNA: TGTGCCAGCGGGGGGCTAGCGGGCACTGAAGCTTTCTTT; CDR3 protein: CASGGLAGTEAFF
CDR3 length: 15; D gene: .; clone size: .; J gene: TRBJ2-1; V gene: TRBV2; CDR3 DNA: TGTGCCAGCAGTGTAACAGGGGGGGCCGGGAATGAGCAGTTCTTC; CDR3 protein: CASSVTGGAGNEQFF
CDR3 length: 15; D gene: TRBD2; clone size: .; J gene: TRBJ2-1; V gene: TRBV25-1; CDR3 DNA: TGTGCCAGCAGTGATAGCGGGAGGCTTTACAATGAGCAGTTCTTC; CDR3 protein: CASSDSGRLYNEQFF
CDR3 length: 18; D gene: TRBD2; clone size: .; J gene: TRBJ2-3; V gene: TRBV15; CDR3 DNA: TGTGCCACCAGCAGTGTGTGGGGACTAGCGGGGTCGGCAGATACGCAGTATTTT; CDR3 protein: CATSSVWGLAGSADTQYF
CDR3 length: 16; D gene: TRBD1; clone size: few; J gene: TRBJ2-7; V gene: TRBV4-1; CDR3 DNA: TGCGCCAGCAGCCAAGATGGGCCGGGACAGGGCGACGAGCAGTACTTC; CDR3 protein: CASSQDGPGQGDEQYF
CDR3 length: 15; D gene: .; clone size: many; J gene: TRBJ1-3; V gene: TRBV7-9; CDR3 DNA: TGTGCCAGCAGCGGACGGACAGACTCTGGAAACACCATATATTTT; CDR3 protein: CASSGRTDSGNTIYF
CDR3 length: 13; D gene: .; clone size: .; J gene: TRBJ2-3; V gene: TRBV24-1; CDR3 DNA: TGTGCCACCAGTGATTTGAAGGCAGATACGCAGTATTTT; CDR3 protein: CATSDLKADTQYF
CDR3 length: 18; D gene: TRBD1; clone size: many; J gene: TRBJ2-7; V gene: TRBV4-1; CDR3 DNA: TGCGCCAGCAGCCAAGTTCTTCAGGGGGCGTCCCGTGGCTACGAGCAGTACTTC; CDR3 protein: CASSQVLQGASRGYEQYF
CDR3 length: 15; D gene: .; clone size: many; J gene: TRBJ2-1; V gene: TRBV12-3/TRBV12-4; CDR3 DNA: TGTGCCAGCCTAAAGGACGGGAGCTCCTACAATGAGCAGTTCTTC; CDR3 protein: CASLKDGSSYNEQFF
CDR3 length: 15; D gene: .; clone size: .; J gene: TRBJ2-2; V gene: TRBV7-9; CDR3 DNA: TGTGCCAGCACCCAGATTGAGGGGATGGCCGGGGAGCTGTTTTTT; CDR3 protein: CASTQIEGMAGELFF
CDR3 length: 15; D gene: TRBD2; clone size: .; J gene: TRBJ2-1; V gene: TRBV12-5; CDR3 DNA: TGTGCTAGTGGTCTCGGACTAGTAAAAGAAGATGAGCAGTTCTTC; CDR3 protein: CASGLGLVKEDEQFF
CDR3 length: 15; D gene: TRBD2; clone size: .; J gene: TRBJ2-1; V gene: TRBV6-5; CDR3 DNA: TGTGCCAGCAGTTACTCGAGGGACTATCCCAATGAGCAGTCCTTC; CDR3 protein: CASSYSRDYPNEQSF
CDR3 length: 15; D gene: .; clone size: many; J gene: TRBJ1-1; V gene: TRBV12-3/TRBV12-4; CDR3 DNA: TGTGCCAGCAGTTTTTCGGGGGGCGCAGACACTGAAGCTTTCTTT; CDR3 protein: CASSFSGGADTEAFF
CDR3 length: 15; D gene: .; clone size: many; J gene: TRBJ2-1; V gene: TRBV18; CDR3 DNA: TGTGCCAGCTCCCTCCTCGGCGATCCGGGGAGTGAGCAGTTCTTC; CDR3 protein: CASSLLGDPGSEQFF
CDR3 length: 15; D gene: .; clone size: few; J gene: TRBJ2-3; V gene: TRBV6-2/TRBV6-3; CDR3 DNA: TGTGCCAGCAGCCGCGGGACTGACACCACAGATACGCAGTATTTT; CDR3 protein: CASSRGTDTTDTQYF
CDR3 length: 15; D gene: TRBD2; clone size: many; J gene: TRBJ2-3; V gene: TRBV7-8; CDR3 DNA: TGTGCCAGCAGCACTTCTAGCGGGAGGGCGGATACGCAGTATTTT; CDR3 protein: CASSTSSGRADTQYF
CDR3 length: 15; D gene: .; clone size: many; J gene: TRBJ1-6; V gene: TRBV2; CDR3 DNA: TGTGCCAGCAGTGTTGGGCACATACTTAATTCACCCCTCCACTTT; CDR3 protein: CASSVGHILNSPLHF
CDR3 length: 12; D gene: .; clone size: .; J gene: TRBJ1-1; V gene: TRBV5-5; CDR3 DNA: TGTGCCAGCAGCAACGAGAAGGTCGAAGCTTTCTTT; CDR3 protein: CASSNEKVEAFF
CDR3 length: 15; D gene: TRBD2; clone size: .; J gene: TRBJ2-5; V gene: TRBV4-3; CDR3 DNA: TGCGCCAGCAGCCAAGTCGAAGCGGGAGCGGAGACCCAGTACTTC; CDR3 protein: CASSQVEAGAETQYF
CDR3 length: 14; D gene: .; clone size: few; J gene: TRBJ2-1; V gene: TRBV7-3; CDR3 DNA: TGTGCCAGCAGCTTAACGGCTATCAGCAATGAGCAGTTCTTC; CDR3 protein: CASSLTAISNEQFF
CDR3 length: 15; D gene: TRBD1; clone size: .; J gene: TRBJ1-2; V gene: TRBV11-2; CDR3 DNA: TGTGCCAGCAGCGTCCTGACAGGGGATATCTATGGCTACACCTTC; CDR3 protein: CASSVLTGDIYGYTF
CDR3 length: 14; D gene: .; clone size: many; J gene: TRBJ2-6; V gene: TRBV5-1; CDR3 DNA: TGTGCCAGCAGCTTAGGCTCTGGGGCCAACGTCCTGACTTTC; CDR3 protein: CASSLGSGANVLTF